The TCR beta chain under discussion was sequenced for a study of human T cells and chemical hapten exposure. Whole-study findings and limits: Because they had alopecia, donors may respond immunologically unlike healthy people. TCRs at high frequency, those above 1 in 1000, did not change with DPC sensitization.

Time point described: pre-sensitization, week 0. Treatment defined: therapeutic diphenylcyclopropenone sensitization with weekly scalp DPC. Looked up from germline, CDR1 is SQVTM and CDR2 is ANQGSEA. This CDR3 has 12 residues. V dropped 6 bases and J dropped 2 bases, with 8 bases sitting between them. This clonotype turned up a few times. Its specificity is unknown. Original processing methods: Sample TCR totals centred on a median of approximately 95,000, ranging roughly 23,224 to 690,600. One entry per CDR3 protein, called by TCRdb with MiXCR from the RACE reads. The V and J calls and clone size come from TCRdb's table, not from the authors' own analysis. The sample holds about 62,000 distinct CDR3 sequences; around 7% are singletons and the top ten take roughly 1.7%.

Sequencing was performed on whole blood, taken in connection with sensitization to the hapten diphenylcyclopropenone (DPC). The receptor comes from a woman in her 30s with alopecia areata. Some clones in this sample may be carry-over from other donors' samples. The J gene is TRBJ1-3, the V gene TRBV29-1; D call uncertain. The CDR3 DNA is TGCAGCGTGGTTGTAGCTGGAAACACCATATATTTT. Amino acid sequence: CSVVVAGNTIYF.